This T cell receptor (beta chain) was documented in a study of T cell changes during pregnancy in multiple sclerosis. Sequencing used immunoSEQ multiplex PCR; TCRdb keeps in-frame clones, though not all of them. The sample lists some 60,000 clones; roughly 93% were seen once. Germline V lookup: CDR1 LNHDA, CDR2 SQIVND (reference sequence). CDR3 size: 14 residues. V was clipped by 3 bases and J by 7 bases; unmatched bases: 5. Material: peripheral blood, obtained after pregnancy. This chain links TRBV19 with TRBJ1-5; TRBD1 matches 8 bases. This sequence originates from a female donor with multiple sclerosis, enrolled in a pregnancy study. This CDR3 is CASSMRTGYQPQHF. CDR3 bases: TGTGCCAGTAGTATGCGGACAGGGTACCAGCCCCAGCATTTT.